One T cell receptor (beta chain) is described in this entry. The antigen is not known. Generated by immunoSEQ multiplex PCR, the TCRdb table keeps only in-frame clones and is missing some. The repertoire holds tens of thousands of clones, roughly 90% seen once, with about an eighth in the top ten. This entry is derived from a study of T cell responses to AZD1222 COVID-19 vaccine. Study-wide results and caveats: Scientists sampled the repertoires only once the peak T cell response had passed. Among those given AZD1222, only five to seven were seropositive at baseline. Vaccine-associated CD4 TCRs ranged over spike, dominating at 160-218 and 743-854. Donors were mostly white British, more females; clonal diversity possibly underestimated.

Sequences were derived from peripheral blood, sampled on day 0 of AZD1222 vaccination. This receptor was obtained from an adult in good health.

This chain's CDR3 is CASSHARNTEAFF. As DNA, the CDR3 is TGCGCCAGCAGCCATGCAAGGAACACTGAAGCTTTCTTT. The chain uses TRBV4-1 and TRBJ1-1; unclear D gene. Germline V gives CDR1 MGHRA, CDR2 YSYEKL. Deletions cut 3 bases from V and 1 base from J, with 6 bases between. The CDR3 runs to 13 residues.